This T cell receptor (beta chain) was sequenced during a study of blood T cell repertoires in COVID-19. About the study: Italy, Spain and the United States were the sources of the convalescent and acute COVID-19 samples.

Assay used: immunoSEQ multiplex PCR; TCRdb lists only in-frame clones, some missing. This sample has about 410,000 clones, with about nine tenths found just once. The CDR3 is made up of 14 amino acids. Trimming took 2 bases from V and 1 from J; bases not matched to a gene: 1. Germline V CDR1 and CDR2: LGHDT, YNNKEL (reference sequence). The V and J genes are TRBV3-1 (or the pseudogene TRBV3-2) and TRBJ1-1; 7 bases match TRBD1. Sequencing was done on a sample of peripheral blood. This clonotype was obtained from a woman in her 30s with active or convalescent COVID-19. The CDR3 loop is CASSQRDRNTEAFF. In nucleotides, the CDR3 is TGTGCCAGCAGCCAACGGGACAGGAACACTGAAGCTTTCTTT.